This is a list of T cell receptor beta chains from one sample in a study of long-term antiretroviral therapy in people with HIV. Sequencing was performed with immunoSEQ multiplex PCR; in TCRdb, only in-frame clones are kept and a portion is missing. Of 35,000 to 40,000 clones in the sample, 70% to 90% were seen once. The source material was unsorted PBMCs, sampled 2.2 years after starting antiretroviral therapy. Every receptor here comes from a man between 18 and 29 years old with HIV. The CDR3 runs from the conserved cysteine through the conserved F or W. D genes are given only for firm matches.

V,D,CDR3
TRBV25-1,-,CASSTKTSTDTQYF
TRBV5-6,-,CASSWGAPEQYF
TRBV7-2,TRBD2,CASSLRRVRGAAQYF
TRBV4-2,-,CASSLSLRLDEQFF
TRBV5-1,-,CASSLLSDEGEAFF
TRBV18,-,CASSPRSGNNEKLFF
TRBV18,-,CASSPESGTDTQYF
TRBV7-9,-,CASSSTRLGPLSYNEQFF
TRBV10-3,TRBD2,CAISDPQRGGLEQYF
TRBV28,-,CASSSAVEVEKLFF
TRBV27,-,CASSLTRASEAFF
TRBV11-2,-,CASSSDVAGELFF
TRBV29-1,TRBD1,CSVDRQGDYGYTF
TRBV29-1,-,CSVETNTGELFF
TRBV4-1,TRBD2,CASSPRSVTSGSPDTQYF
TRBV6-6,-,CASFSAGSYNEQFF
TRBV6-5,-,CASSYTVNTEAFF
TRBV5-6,-,CASSLGAIETQYF
TRBV4-1,-,CASSQARGRTPNQPQHF
TRBV19,-,CASSTVDSNTEAFF
TRBV5-6,-,CASSSPRQMIAKNIQYF
TRBV19,TRBD2,CASSRTSGADEQYF
TRBV29-1,-,CSVGAGSYEQYF
TRBV4-1,-,CASSQEGPTHEQYF
TRBV7-9,TRBD1,CASSTWTGYHEQYF
TRBV5-6,-,CASSFSGTSRTEAFF
TRBV7-2,-,CASSLGSGANVLTF
TRBV6-5,-,CASSSRITPRIREQYF
TRBV5-1,TRBD1,CASGTDHQETQYF
TRBV5-6,-,CASSFGGIQETQYF
TRBV4-1,TRBD2,CASSQTPASGRYEQYF
TRBV27,TRBD1,CASSFFYGTGYEQYF
TRBV6-5,-,CASGRIVGELFF
TRBV10-1,TRBD1,CASGTGTYEQYF
TRBV27,-,CASSFEGVGTGELFF
TRBV30,-,CAWKSVGNDTEAFF
TRBV5-1,TRBD2,CASSQGLAGEGDVGVEQYF
TRBV13,-,CASSLNPNGELFF
TRBV29-1,TRBD1,CSVGDSFSDTQYF
TRBV7-2,-,CASSFNRPGELFF
TRBV4-1,TRBD1,CASSLRPRDRSDYGYTF
TRBV9,-,CASSVDSNYGYTF
TRBV5-6,-,CASSSSTYSYEQYF
TRBV27,-,CASSPTPRDTFGYTF
TRBV27,-,CASSLSPDAETQYF
TRBV10-1,-,CASSLDSLNAEAFF
TRBV12-5,-,CASDWRDGQVGEQFF
TRBV20-1,-,CSARGHYEQYF
TRBV6-5,-,CASGPLPSGANVLTF
TRBV7-2,TRBD2,CASSLAASGSGYEQYF
TRBV7-8,TRBD2,CASSFSAGEGPYEQYF
TRBV5-4,-,CASSKPQGEVETQYF
TRBV10-3,TRBD1,CAISESQTREGGMRNAYNEQFF